This T cell receptor (beta chain) was observed in a study of blood T cell repertoires in COVID-19. The germline gives CDR1 GTSNPN, CDR2 SVGIG (reference sequence). The CDR3 consists of 17 residues. V trimming: 4 bases; J trimming: 9 bases; junction bases outside the gene matches: 16. Sequencing used immunoSEQ multiplex PCR; TCRdb keeps in-frame clones, though not all of them. The sample yields some 240,000 clones, 85% seen once. The chain has TRBV30 and TRBJ1-6, with 9 positions matching TRBD1. Source material: peripheral blood. The TCR comes from a woman between 65 and 79 years old with COVID-19, enrolled during active disease. The CDR3 region has the DNA TGTGCCTGGATTGGGGCTCCGGTGGGACAGGGAACTTCACCCCTCCACTTT. This gives the protein CAWIGAPVGQGTSPLHF.